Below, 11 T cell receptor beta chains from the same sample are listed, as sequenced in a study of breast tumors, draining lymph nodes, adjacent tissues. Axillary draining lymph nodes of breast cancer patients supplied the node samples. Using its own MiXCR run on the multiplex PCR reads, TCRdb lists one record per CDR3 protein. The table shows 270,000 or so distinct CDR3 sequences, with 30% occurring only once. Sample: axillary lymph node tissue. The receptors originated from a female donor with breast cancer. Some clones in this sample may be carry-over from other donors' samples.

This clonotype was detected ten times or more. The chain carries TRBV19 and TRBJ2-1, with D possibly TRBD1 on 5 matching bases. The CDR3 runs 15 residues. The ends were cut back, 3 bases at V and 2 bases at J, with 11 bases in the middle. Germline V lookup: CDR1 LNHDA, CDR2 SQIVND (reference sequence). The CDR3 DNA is TGTGCCAGTAGTATTCAGGGCGGCACCTACAATGAGCAGTTCTTC. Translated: CASSIQGGTYNEQFF.

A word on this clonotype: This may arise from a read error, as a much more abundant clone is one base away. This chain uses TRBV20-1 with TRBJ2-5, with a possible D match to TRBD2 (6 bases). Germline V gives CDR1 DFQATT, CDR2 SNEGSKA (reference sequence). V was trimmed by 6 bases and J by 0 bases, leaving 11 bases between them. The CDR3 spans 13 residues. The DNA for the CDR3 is TGCAGTGCCAAGGGACTCGACCAAGAGACCCAGTACTTC. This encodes CSAKGLDQETQYF.

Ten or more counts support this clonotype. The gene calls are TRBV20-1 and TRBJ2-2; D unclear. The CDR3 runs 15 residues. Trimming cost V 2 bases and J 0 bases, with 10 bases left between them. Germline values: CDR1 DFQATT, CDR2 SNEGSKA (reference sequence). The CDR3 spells CSARQDATNTGELFF. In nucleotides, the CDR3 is TGCAGTGCTAGACAGGACGCCACGAACACCGGGGAGCTGTTTTTT.

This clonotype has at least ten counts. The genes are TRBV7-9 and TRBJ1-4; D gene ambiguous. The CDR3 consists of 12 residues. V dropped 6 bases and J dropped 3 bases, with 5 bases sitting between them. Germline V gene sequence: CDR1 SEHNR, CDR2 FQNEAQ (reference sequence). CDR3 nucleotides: TGTGCCAGCAGTTATGCTAATGAAAAACTGTTTTTT. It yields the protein CASSYANEKLFF.

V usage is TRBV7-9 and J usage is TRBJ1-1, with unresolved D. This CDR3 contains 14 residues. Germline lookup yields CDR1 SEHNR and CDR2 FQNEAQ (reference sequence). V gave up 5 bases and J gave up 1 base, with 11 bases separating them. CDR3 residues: CASSLVGGNTEAFF. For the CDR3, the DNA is TGTGCCAGCAGCCTCGTTGGAGGGAACACTGAAGCTTTCTTT. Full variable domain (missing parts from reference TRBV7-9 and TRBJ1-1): DTGVSQNPRHKITKRGQNVTFRCDPISEHNRLYWYRQTLGQGPEFLTYFQNEAQLEKSRLLSDRFSAERPKGSFSTLEIQRTEQGDSAMYLCASSLVGGNTEAFFGQGTRLTVV.

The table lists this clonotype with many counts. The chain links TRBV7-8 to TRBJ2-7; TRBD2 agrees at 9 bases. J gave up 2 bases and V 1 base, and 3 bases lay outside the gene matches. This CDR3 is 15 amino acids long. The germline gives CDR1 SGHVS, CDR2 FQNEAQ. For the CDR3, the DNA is TGTGCCAGCAGCTTAGATGGCGGGAGGGCCTACGAGCAGTACTTC. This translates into CASSLDGGRAYEQYF. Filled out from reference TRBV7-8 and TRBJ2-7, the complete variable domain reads GAGVSQSPRYKVAKRGQDVALRCDPISGHVSLFWYQQALGQGPEFLTYFQNEAQLDKSGLPSDRFFAERPEGSVSTLKIQRTQQEDSAVYLCASSLDGGRAYEQYFGPGTRLTVT.

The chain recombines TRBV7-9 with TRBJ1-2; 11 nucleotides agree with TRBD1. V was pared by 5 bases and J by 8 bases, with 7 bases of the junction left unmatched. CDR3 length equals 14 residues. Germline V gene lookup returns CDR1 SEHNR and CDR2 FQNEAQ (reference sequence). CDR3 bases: TGTGCCAGCAGCGCTCGGACAGGGGGCCGGGGCTACACCTTC. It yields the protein CASSARTGGRGYTF.

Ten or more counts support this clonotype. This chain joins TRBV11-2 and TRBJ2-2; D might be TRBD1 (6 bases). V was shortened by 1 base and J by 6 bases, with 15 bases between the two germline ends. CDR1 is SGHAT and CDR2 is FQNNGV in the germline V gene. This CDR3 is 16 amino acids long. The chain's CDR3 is CASSLVFPGVAGELFF. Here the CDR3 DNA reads TGTGCCAGCAGCTTAGTATTCCCAGGGGTAGCCGGGGAGCTGTTTTTT. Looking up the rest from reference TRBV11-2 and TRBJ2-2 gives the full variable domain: EAGVAQSPRYKIIEKRQSVAFWCNPISGHATLYWYQQILGQGPKLLIQFQNNGVVDDSQLPKDRFSAERLKGVDSTLKIQPAKLEDSAVYLCASSLVFPGVAGELFFGEGSRLTVL.

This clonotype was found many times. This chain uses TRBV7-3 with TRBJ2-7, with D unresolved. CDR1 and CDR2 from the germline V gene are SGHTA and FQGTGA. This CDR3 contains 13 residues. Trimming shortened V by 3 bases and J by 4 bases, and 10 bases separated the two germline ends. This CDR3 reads CASSFAASYEQYF. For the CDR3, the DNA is TGTGCCAGCAGCTTCGCCGCCTCGTACGAGCAGTACTTC.

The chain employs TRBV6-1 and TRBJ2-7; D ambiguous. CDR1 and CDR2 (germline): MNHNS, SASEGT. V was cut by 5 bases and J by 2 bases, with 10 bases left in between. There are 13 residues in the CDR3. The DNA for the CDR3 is TGTGCCAGCAGTAGGGAAACTCCCTACGAGCAGTACTTC. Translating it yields CASSRETPYEQYF.

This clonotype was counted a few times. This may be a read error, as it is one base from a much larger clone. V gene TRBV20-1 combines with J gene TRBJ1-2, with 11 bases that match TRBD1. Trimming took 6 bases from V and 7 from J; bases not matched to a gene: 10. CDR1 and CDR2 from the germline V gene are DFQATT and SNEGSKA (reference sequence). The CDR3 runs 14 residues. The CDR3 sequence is CSASRGQGAAGYTF. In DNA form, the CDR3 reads TGCAGTGCGAGTCGCGGACAGGGGGCGGCTGGCTACACCTTC.